The T cell receptor beta chain under discussion was sequenced for a study of shared clonotypes between healthy human individuals. The CDR3 contains 16 residues. V lost 0 bases, J lost 0 bases, and 2 bases stayed unmatched. Germline CDR1 and CDR2: SGHNT and YYREEE (reference sequence). Study-level results: Four donors had around 5.5% of their naive CD4 clonotypes in common. Sorted-subset sequencing was shown by rarefaction to be incomplete despite large depth. Larger richness was generally estimated for naive than memory subsets.

This clone was counted a single time. Its specificity is unknown. This sample also contains other DNA sequences that code for the same CDR3. Genomic DNA of each subset was evenly split across several immunoSEQ plates. TCRdb keeps only in-frame clones here, not all; method: immunoSEQ multiplex PCR. The data show 950,000 to 1,100,000 clones, roughly 80% seen once. The chain employs TRBV5-4 and TRBJ1-1; 10 bases fit TRBD1. Specimen: memory CD4+ T cells sorted from blood. Subset in this sample: CD45RA-negative fraction. The origin of this receptor is a man younger than 35 in good health. This chain's CDR3 is CASSLGTGGLNTEAFF. In DNA, the CDR3 is TGTGCCAGCAGCTTGGGGACAGGGGGTCTGAACACTGAAGCTTTCTTT.